A selection of T cell receptor beta chains follows, all from one sample in a study of early T cells in non-severe SARS-CoV-2 infection. TCRdb used MiXCR to reprocess the 5' RACE reads, holding one entry per CDR3 protein. The data show around 77,000 distinct CDR3 sequences, over 4% seen once. The sequencing used whole blood, collected at baseline. These receptors came from an adult who was a healthcare worker with PCR-confirmed SARS-CoV-2 infection or an uninfected control (not recorded which). Each CDR3 is given with its conserved first and last residue. A D gene is named only where the DNA matches it firmly. Size values are once, few and many counts, or a class for expanded clones, and some rows have none.

D gene: NA; clone size: few; J gene: TRBJ2-2; V gene: TRBV5-4; CDR3 DNA: TGTGCCAGCAGCTTGGGGGGCAGCCCCTCGAACACCGGGGAGCTGTTTTTT; CDR3 protein: CASSLGGSPSNTGELFF
D gene: NA; clone size: many; J gene: TRBJ1-4; V gene: TRBV7-8; CDR3 DNA: TGTGCCAGCAGCTCCACAGTTGAGGTTAATGAAAAACTGTTTTTT; CDR3 protein: CASSSTVEVNEKLFF
D gene: NA; clone size: many; J gene: TRBJ1-4; V gene: TRBV11-2; CDR3 DNA: TGTGCCAGCAGCTTTCGGACGAATGAAAAACTGTTTTTT; CDR3 protein: CASSFRTNEKLFF
D gene: NA; clone size: NA; J gene: TRBJ2-7; V gene: TRBV7-6; CDR3 DNA: TGTGCCAGCAGCTTAGTATTTGCCAAAGAGCAGTACTTC; CDR3 protein: CASSLVFAKEQYF
D gene: NA; clone size: many; J gene: TRBJ1-2; V gene: TRBV4-2; CDR3 DNA: TGTGCCAGCAGCCAAGCCCAGGGGCTGCCTAACTATGGCTACACCTTC; CDR3 protein: CASSQAQGLPNYGYTF
D gene: NA; clone size: few; J gene: TRBJ1-1; V gene: TRBV29-1; CDR3 DNA: TGCAGTTCATTTACAGACAGGAACACTGAAGCTTTCTTT; CDR3 protein: CSSFTDRNTEAFF
D gene: NA; clone size: few; J gene: TRBJ1-2; V gene: TRBV12-3/TRBV12-4; CDR3 DNA: TGTGCCAGCAGTCCTAGGGTTACCTATGGCTACACCTTC; CDR3 protein: CASSPRVTYGYTF
D gene: NA; clone size: NA; J gene: TRBJ1-1; V gene: TRBV27; CDR3 DNA: TGTGCCAGCAGTCCAAGGTCAGGGGTTGTCACTGAAGCTTTCTTT; CDR3 protein: CASSPRSGVVTEAFF
D gene: NA; clone size: NA; J gene: TRBJ2-2; V gene: TRBV12-2; CDR3 DNA: TGTGCAAGTCGCTTAGCGCTCAAAACCGGGGAGCTGTTTTTT; CDR3 protein: CASRLALKTGELFF
D gene: TRBD2; clone size: few; J gene: TRBJ2-7; V gene: TRBV19; CDR3 DNA: TGTGCCAGTAGTACGACTAGCGGGAGCTCCTACGAGCAGTACTTC; CDR3 protein: CASSTTSGSSYEQYF
D gene: TRBD1; clone size: NA; J gene: TRBJ1-2; V gene: TRBV13; CDR3 DNA: TGTGCCAGCAGCCACGCCGGGGACAGGTGGAAGAGGAGTTATGGCTACACCTTC; CDR3 protein: CASSHAGDRWKRSYGYTF
D gene: NA; clone size: NA; J gene: TRBJ2-1; V gene: TRBV7-2; CDR3 DNA: TGTGCCAGCAGCACCGACGTTGGTGAGCAGTTCTTC; CDR3 protein: CASSTDVGEQFF
D gene: TRBD2; clone size: NA; J gene: TRBJ2-5; V gene: TRBV11-2; CDR3 DNA: TGTGCCAGCAGCCCGAGACTAGCGCCCCAAGAGACCCAGTACTTC; CDR3 protein: CASSPRLAPQETQYF
D gene: TRBD2; clone size: NA; J gene: TRBJ2-5; V gene: TRBV7-9; CDR3 DNA: TGTGCCAGCAGCTCCCCGGTGAGGCTAGCGGGAGAAGAGACCCAGTACTTC; CDR3 protein: CASSSPVRLAGEETQYF
D gene: NA; clone size: NA; J gene: TRBJ1-1; V gene: TRBV28; CDR3 DNA: TGTGCCAGCAGATCTAAAGACAGACTGAACACTGAAGCTTTCTTT; CDR3 protein: CASRSKDRLNTEAFF
D gene: NA; clone size: NA; J gene: TRBJ2-5; V gene: TRBV30; CDR3 DNA: TGTGCCTGGAGTGTATTTAGAGTAGCGGAAGAGACCCAGTACTTC; CDR3 protein: CAWSVFRVAEETQYF
D gene: TRBD2; clone size: many; J gene: TRBJ2-7; V gene: TRBV5-6; CDR3 DNA: TGTGCCAGCAGCTTGAGGGTACCGGGACACCGGAGCGGGAGAAACTACGAGCAGTACTTC; CDR3 protein: CASSLRVPGHRSGRNYEQYF
D gene: TRBD2; clone size: many; J gene: TRBJ2-5; V gene: TRBV10-2; CDR3 DNA: TGCGCCAGGACTGCTAGCGGGAGAATGGTGGAGACCCAGTACTTC; CDR3 protein: CARTASGRMVETQYF
D gene: TRBD1; clone size: NA; J gene: TRBJ1-5; V gene: TRBV5-6; CDR3 DNA: TGTGCCAGCAGCCGGGGAGGGGGCCGGGGCAATCAGCCCCAGCATTTT; CDR3 protein: CASSRGGGRGNQPQHF
D gene: NA; clone size: NA; J gene: TRBJ2-1; V gene: TRBV28; CDR3 DNA: TGTGCCAGCAGTCAGACGGGTGAGGCCCACAATGAGCAGTTCTTC; CDR3 protein: CASSQTGEAHNEQFF
D gene: NA; clone size: few; J gene: TRBJ2-1; V gene: TRBV7-3; CDR3 DNA: TGTGCCAGCAGCCTACAACTAGCCGGAATTTACAATGAGCAGTTCTTC; CDR3 protein: CASSLQLAGIYNEQFF
D gene: NA; clone size: few; J gene: TRBJ1-5; V gene: TRBV18; CDR3 DNA: TGTGCCAGCTCACCGGCAGGGACTCAGCCCCAGCATTTT; CDR3 protein: CASSPAGTQPQHF
D gene: NA; clone size: many; J gene: TRBJ2-7; V gene: TRBV6-1; CDR3 DNA: TGTGCCAGCAGTGAGCAAGGGGATACCTACGAGCAGTACTTC; CDR3 protein: CASSEQGDTYEQYF
D gene: NA; clone size: many; J gene: TRBJ2-7; V gene: TRBV7-9; CDR3 DNA: TGTGCCAGCAGCTCCGGCGACGAGCAGTACTTC; CDR3 protein: CASSSGDEQYF
D gene: NA; clone size: few; J gene: TRBJ2-7; V gene: TRBV7-3; CDR3 DNA: TGTGCCAGCAGCTTAGACCGGGGTAGCGAGCAGTACTTC; CDR3 protein: CASSLDRGSEQYF
D gene: NA; clone size: many; J gene: TRBJ2-7; V gene: TRBV2; CDR3 DNA: TGTGCCAGCAGTGGGGGCGAGGTGTACGAGCAGTACTTC; CDR3 protein: CASSGGEVYEQYF
D gene: TRBD2; clone size: many; J gene: TRBJ2-1; V gene: TRBV5-4; CDR3 DNA: TGTGCCAGCACTAGGGGACTAGCGGGAGGCAATGAGCAGTTCTTC; CDR3 protein: CASTRGLAGGNEQFF
D gene: NA; clone size: many; J gene: TRBJ1-2; V gene: TRBV13; CDR3 DNA: TGTGCCAGCAACTTGGCAGTAACCTATGGCTACACCTTC; CDR3 protein: CASNLAVTYGYTF
D gene: NA; clone size: NA; J gene: TRBJ2-1; V gene: TRBV28; CDR3 DNA: TGTGCCAGCAGTTTAGGAGGGACTCCCTCCTACAATGAGCAGTTCTTC; CDR3 protein: CASSLGGTPSYNEQFF
D gene: NA; clone size: many; J gene: TRBJ1-2; V gene: TRBV5-1; CDR3 DNA: TGCGCCAGCAGCTTGGACGGCTCCTATGGCTACACCTTC; CDR3 protein: CASSLDGSYGYTF
D gene: NA; clone size: NA; J gene: TRBJ2-1; V gene: TRBV12-3/TRBV12-4; CDR3 DNA: TGTGCCAGCACCTACTTCGTGGGGGGTGAGCAGTTCTTC; CDR3 protein: CASTYFVGGEQFF
D gene: NA; clone size: many; J gene: TRBJ2-1; V gene: TRBV11-2; CDR3 DNA: TGTGCCAGCAGCTTAGTCCGGGCTTTGGGACAAAACAATGAGCAGTTCTTC; CDR3 protein: CASSLVRALGQNNEQFF
D gene: NA; clone size: few; J gene: TRBJ2-5; V gene: TRBV2; CDR3 DNA: TGTGCCAGCACCCAAGGTGGCGGTCGAAGCCAAGAGACCCAGTACTTC; CDR3 protein: CASTQGGGRSQETQYF
D gene: NA; clone size: many; J gene: TRBJ2-7; V gene: TRBV14; CDR3 DNA: TGTGCCAGCAGCCAAGACTCCGGAACCTACGAGCAGTACTTC; CDR3 protein: CASSQDSGTYEQYF
D gene: NA; clone size: NA; J gene: TRBJ1-5; V gene: TRBV27; CDR3 DNA: TGTGCCAGCAGTTACAGGTTCGGCAATCAGCCCCAGCATTTT; CDR3 protein: CASSYRFGNQPQHF
D gene: NA; clone size: NA; J gene: TRBJ1-2; V gene: TRBV2; CDR3 DNA: TGTGCCAGCAGAGCCAGGGAACAAAGTCACACCTTC; CDR3 protein: CASRAREQSHTF